These T cell receptor beta chains were read from a single sample in a study of post-analysis software for immune sequencing data. TCRdb itself ran the PCR reads through MiXCR, one entry per CDR3 protein. The sample gives 350,000 to 500,000 distinct CDR3 sequences, approximately 37% of which show up once; 7.6% is in the top ten. Sequenced input: blood. The receptors stem from a girl aged 2-10 years with multiple sclerosis. The CDR3 runs from the conserved cysteine through the conserved F or W. D genes are given only for firm matches. The listing skips clone size in some rows; elsewhere it reads once, few, many or a size class.

CDR3	DNA	length	V	J	size	D
CASSHPGSETQYF	TGCGCCAGCAGCCACCCTGGATCGGAGACCCAGTACTTC	13	TRBV4-1	TRBJ2-5	NA	NA
CASSLGSLRDYGYTQYF	TGTGCCAGCAGCTTAGGCAGCCTCCGGGACTACGGATATACGCAGTATTTT	17	TRBV11-2	TRBJ2-3	NA	TRBD2
CASRHGGMPTNEKLFF	TGCGCCAGCAGACACGGAGGTATGCCAACTAATGAAAAACTGTTTTTT	16	TRBV5-1	TRBJ1-4	NA	NA
CASSADSEAPNEKRFF	TGTGCCAGCAGCGCCGACTCAGAGGCTCCTAATGAAAAACGGTTTTTT	16	TRBV11-2	TRBJ1-4	NA	NA
CASSLSWGEANEQFF	TGTGCCAGCAGTTTATCCTGGGGGGAAGCCAATGAGCAGTTCTTC	15	TRBV28	TRBJ2-1	NA	NA
CASSSTGVQSDEQYF	TGTGCCAGCAGCTCAACAGGGGTCCAATCCGATGAGCAGTACTTC	15	TRBV7-9	TRBJ2-7	once	TRBD1
CASSVAGGRQETQYF	TGTGCCAGCAGCGTAGCAGGGGGCCGACAAGAGACCCAGTACTTC	15	TRBV9	TRBJ2-5	few	TRBD1
CASRQRWIEQYF	TGTGCCAGCAGACAACGGTGGATCGAGCAGTACTTC	12	TRBV11-2	TRBJ2-7	NA	NA
CASTAQETQYF	TGTGCCAGCACAGCGCAAGAGACCCAGTACTTC	11	TRBV2	TRBJ2-5	NA	NA
CASSPFGLADYEQYF	TGTGCCAGCAGCCCCTTTGGACTAGCGGACTACGAGCAGTACTTC	15	TRBV7-9	TRBJ2-7	few	TRBD2
CASSLGQIPYNEQFF	TGTGCCAGCAGTTTGGGGCAGATCCCCTACAATGAGCAGTTCTTC	15	TRBV27	TRBJ2-1	NA	NA
CSAPGPPSYEQYF	TGCAGTGCTCCAGGGCCACCGTCCTACGAGCAGTACTTC	13	TRBV20-1	TRBJ2-7	NA	NA
CASSHSGSGYNEQFF	TGTGCCAGCAGCCATAGCGGGAGTGGTTACAATGAGCAGTTCTTC	15	TRBV7-3	TRBJ2-1	NA	TRBD2
CASKTGAPNHGYTF	TGTGCCAGCAAAACAGGGGCACCTAACCATGGCTACACCTTC	14	TRBV27	TRBJ1-2	NA	TRBD1
CASSSNLDTQYF	TGTGCCAGCAGCTCAAATTTGGATACGCAGTATTTT	12	TRBV11-1	TRBJ2-3	few	NA
CASSDPGLAGGWHEQFF	TGTGCCAGCAGTGACCCGGGACTAGCGGGAGGGTGGCATGAGCAGTTCTTC	17	TRBV25-1	TRBJ2-1	few	TRBD2
CASSLVGIAGYNEQFF	TGTGCCAGCAGCTTAGTGGGGATAGCGGGGTACAATGAGCAGTTCTTC	16	TRBV7-2	TRBJ2-1	NA	TRBD2
CASSLEGTGRYQPQHF	TGTGCCAGCAGCTTGGAAGGTACAGGGAGATATCAGCCCCAGCATTTT	16	TRBV5-5	TRBJ1-5	NA	NA
CASSEWGAPNEAFF	TGTGCCAGCAGTGAGTGGGGGGCGCCGAATGAAGCTTTCTTT	14	TRBV6-1	TRBJ1-1	NA	NA
CASTKRGYYGYTF	TGTGCCAGCACCAAGAGAGGATATTATGGCTACACCTTC	13	TRBV6-2/TRBV6-3	TRBJ1-2	NA	NA
CASSLGGPRNQPQHF	TGTGCCAGCAGCTTGGGCGGGCCTCGCAATCAGCCCCAGCATTTT	15	TRBV5-6	TRBJ1-5	NA	NA
CASSLRGDLSTEAFF	TGTGCCAGCAGCCTACGGGGGGATTTAAGCACTGAAGCTTTCTTT	15	TRBV7-3	TRBJ1-1	few	NA
CATGGAEQPQHF	TGTGCCACGGGCGGGGCCGAACAGCCCCAGCATTTT	12	TRBV10-3	TRBJ1-5	NA	NA
CASSPGVTFYGYTF	TGTGCCAGCAGCCCCGGCGTGACCTTCTATGGCTACACCTTC	14	TRBV5-6	TRBJ1-2	NA	NA
CASSRGGTSTDTQYF	TGCGCCAGCAGCCGCGGGGGGACTAGCACAGATACGCAGTATTTT	15	TRBV5-1	TRBJ2-3	NA	TRBD2
CASNPDRGRSYKQYF	TGTGCCAGCAATCCAGACAGGGGAAGATCTTACAAGCAGTACTTC	15	TRBV28	TRBJ2-7	NA	TRBD1
CASSPSQSSYEQYF	TGCGCCAGCAGCCCCTCCCAGAGCTCCTACGAGCAGTACTTC	14	TRBV4-1	TRBJ2-7	NA	NA
CASSGTTGGRQPQHF	TGTGCCAGCAGCGGGACGACAGGGGGACGTCAGCCCCAGCATTTT	15	TRBV6-2/TRBV6-3	TRBJ1-5	NA	TRBD1
CSSSQENTYEQYF	TGTTCCAGCAGCCAAGAGAATACCTACGAGCAGTACTTC	13	TRBV4-2	TRBJ2-7	NA	NA
CASSLARGLSETQYF	TGCGCCAGCAGCTTGGCAAGGGGACTGTCAGAGACCCAGTACTTC	15	TRBV5-1	TRBJ2-5	few	NA
CASQAGGFGQPQHF	TGTGCCTCACAAGCTGGGGGATTCGGTCAGCCCCAGCATTTT	14	TRBV10-3	TRBJ1-5	NA	NA
CASSQGSPGVSGYTF	TGTGCCAGCAGCCAAGGATCACCGGGGGTGAGTGGCTACACCTTC	15	TRBV3-1	TRBJ1-2	once	NA
CASSLFGGLSSRDEQFF	TGTGCCAGCAGTTTATTCGGGGGCTTGTCTAGCCGGGATGAGCAGTTCTTC	17	TRBV28	TRBJ2-1	NA	NA
CASSLSRSFGEKLFF	TGTGCCAGCAGTTTATCGAGATCTTTCGGTGAAAAACTGTTTTTT	15	TRBV27	TRBJ1-4	NA	NA
CASGTRDRVGSYEQYF	TGTGCCAGCGGCACCCGGGACAGGGTCGGGTCCTACGAGCAGTACTTC	16	TRBV10-3	TRBJ2-7	few	TRBD1
CASSLDRKVYGYTF	TGTGCCAGCAGTTTGGACAGGAAGGTGTATGGCTACACCTTC	14	TRBV12-3/TRBV12-4	TRBJ1-2	NA	TRBD1
CSVGAGLLTDTQYF	TGCAGCGTTGGGGCGGGACTACTCACAGATACGCAGTATTTT	14	TRBV29-1	TRBJ2-3	NA	TRBD2
CSASPGRDADTQYF	TGCAGTGCTAGTCCGGGGAGGGACGCAGATACGCAGTATTTT	14	TRBV20-1	TRBJ2-3	NA	TRBD2